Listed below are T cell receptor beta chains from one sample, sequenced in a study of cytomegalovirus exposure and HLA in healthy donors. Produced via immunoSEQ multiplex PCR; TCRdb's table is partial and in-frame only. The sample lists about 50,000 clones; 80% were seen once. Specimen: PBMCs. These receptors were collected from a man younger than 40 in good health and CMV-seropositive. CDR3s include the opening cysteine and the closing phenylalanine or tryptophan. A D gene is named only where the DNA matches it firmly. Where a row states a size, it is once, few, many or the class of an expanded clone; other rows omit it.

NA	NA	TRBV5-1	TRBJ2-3	CASSLEPTGGTDTQYF	TGCGCCAGCAGCTTGGAGCCGACAGGTGGCACAGATACGCAGTATTTT
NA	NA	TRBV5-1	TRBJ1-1	CASSLALGGLTEAFF	TGCGCCAGCAGCTTGGCCTTGGGGGGATTGACTGAAGCTTTCTTT
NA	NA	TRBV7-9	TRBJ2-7	CASSHSTGPKCF	TGTGCCAGCAGCCACTCGACAGGCCCCAAATGCTTC
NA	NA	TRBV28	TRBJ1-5	CASILDRANNQPQHF	NA
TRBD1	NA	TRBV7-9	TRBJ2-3	CASSPFGTGEADTQYF	TGTGCCAGCAGCCCCTTCGGGACAGGGGAAGCAGATACGCAGTATTTT
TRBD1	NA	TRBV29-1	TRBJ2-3	CSVHRQGAIDTQYF	TGCAGCGTCCACCGACAGGGAGCGATTGATACGCAGTATTTT
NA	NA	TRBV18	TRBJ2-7	CASSREPSYEQYF	TGTGCCAGCTCCCGGGAGCCGTCCTACGAGCAGTACTTC
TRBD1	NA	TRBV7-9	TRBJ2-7	CASSSGTGEWVYEQYF	TGTGCCAGCAGCTCCGGGACAGGGGAATGGGTATACGAGCAGTACTTC
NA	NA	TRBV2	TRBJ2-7	CASSAAGYYEQYF	TGTGCCAGCAGTGCGGCAGGATACTACGAGCAGTACTTC
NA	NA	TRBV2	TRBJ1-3	CASTFSGNTIYF	TGTGCCAGCACATTTTCTGGAAACACCATATATTTT
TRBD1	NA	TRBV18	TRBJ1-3	CASSPRQGAGNTIYF	TGTGCCAGCTCACCGAGGCAGGGGGCTGGAAACACCATATATTTT
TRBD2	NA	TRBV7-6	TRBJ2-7	CASSLGSGGTYEQYF	TGTGCCAGCAGCTTAGGGTCCGGGGGGACCTACGAGCAGTACTTC
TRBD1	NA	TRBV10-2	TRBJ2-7	CASRDRGRYEQYF	TGCGCCAGCAGGGACAGGGGGCGCTACGAGCAGTACTTC
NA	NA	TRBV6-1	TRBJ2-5	CASSASGVLDQETQYF	TGTGCCAGCAGTGCCTCCGGAGTTCTGGACCAAGAGACCCAGTACTTC
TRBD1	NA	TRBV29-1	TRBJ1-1	CSVPGTANTEAFF	TGCAGCGTGCCCGGGACAGCGAACACTGAAGCTTTCTTT
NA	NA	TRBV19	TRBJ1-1	CASRPTDTYTEAFF	TGTGCCAGTAGGCCGACAGATACATACACTGAAGCTTTCTTT
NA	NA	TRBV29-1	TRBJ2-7	CSVEETYEQYF	TGCAGCGTTGAAGAAACATACGAGCAGTACTTC
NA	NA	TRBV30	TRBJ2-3	CAWSVIDTQYF	TGTGCCTGGAGTGTCATAGATACGCAGTATTTT
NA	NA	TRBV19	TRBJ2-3	CASSMTGGFTDTQYF	TGTGCCAGTAGTATGACGGGGGGCTTCACAGATACGCAGTATTTT
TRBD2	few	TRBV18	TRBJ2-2	CASSPGTRSGELFF	TGTGCCAGCTCACCCGGGACTAGAAGCGGGGAGCTGTTTTTT
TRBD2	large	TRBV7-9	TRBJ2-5	CASSPARLAGTQETQYF	TGTGCCAGCAGCCCCGCGAGGCTAGCGGGGACTCAAGAGACCCAGTACTTC
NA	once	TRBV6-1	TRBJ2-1	CASSAKRSSYNEQFF	TGTGCCAGCAGTGCTAAGCGGAGCTCCTACAATGAGCAGTTCTTC
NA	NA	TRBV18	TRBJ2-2	CASSPQGRNTGELFF	TGTGCCAGCTCACCCCAGGGGCGTAACACCGGGGAGCTGTTTTTT
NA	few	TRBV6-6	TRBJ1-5	CASSNKGGNQPQHF	TGTGCCAGCAGTAACAAAGGGGGAAATCAGCCCCAGCATTTT
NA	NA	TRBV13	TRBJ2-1	CASSSISGLSSYNEQFF	TGTGCCAGCAGCTCAATAAGCGGGTTGAGCTCCTACAATGAGCAGTTCTTC
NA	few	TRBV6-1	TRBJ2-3	CASSEIGGGTDTQYF	TGTGCCAGCAGTGAAATAGGGGGGGGGACAGATACGCAGTATTTT
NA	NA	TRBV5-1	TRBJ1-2	CASSLVGAPYGYTF	TGCGCCAGCAGCTTGGTGGGAGCGCCATATGGCTACACCTTC
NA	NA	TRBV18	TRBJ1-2	CASSPRRDLLNGYTF	TGTGCCAGCTCACCGCGCAGGGATCTTTTGAATGGCTACACCTTC
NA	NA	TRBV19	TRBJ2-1	CASSTYRVYNEQFF	TGTGCCAGTAGTACCTACAGGGTTTACAATGAGCAGTTCTTC
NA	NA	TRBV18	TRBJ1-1	CASSTRQPNTEAFF	TGTGCCAGCTCAACACGACAGCCTAACACTGAAGCTTTCTTT
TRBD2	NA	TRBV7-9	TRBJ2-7	CASSLATSGGREQYF	TGTGCCAGCAGCTTGGCGACTAGCGGGGGGCGGGAGCAGTACTTC
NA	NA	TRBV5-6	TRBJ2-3	CASSLGLNTDTQYF	TGTGCCAGCAGCCTTGGGCTAAACACAGATACGCAGTATTTT
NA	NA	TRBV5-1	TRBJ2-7	CASSLDRYEQYF	TGCGCCAGCAGCTTGGACAGGTACGAGCAGTACTTC
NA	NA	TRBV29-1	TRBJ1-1	CSVRNRMNTEAFF	TGCAGCGTTAGGAACAGGATGAACACTGAAGCTTTCTTT
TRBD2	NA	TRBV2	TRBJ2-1	CASMPGRETFEQFF	TGTGCCAGCATGCCGGGGAGGGAGACATTTGAGCAGTTCTTC
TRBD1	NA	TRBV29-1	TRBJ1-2	CSVDPTGGANYGYTF	TGCAGCGTTGATCCCACAGGGGGCGCAAACTATGGCTACACCTTC
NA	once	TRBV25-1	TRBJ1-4	CASSELGAGATNEKLFF	TGTGCCAGCAGTGAATTGGGGGCAGGAGCAACTAATGAAAAACTGTTTTTT
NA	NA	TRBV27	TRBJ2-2	CASSPQGRRTGELFF	TGTGCCAGCAGTCCTCAGGGGCGCCGGACCGGGGAGCTGTTTTTT
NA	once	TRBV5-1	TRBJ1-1	CASSIRDRNTEAFF	TGCGCCAGCAGCATAAGAGACAGGAACACTGAAGCTTTCTTT
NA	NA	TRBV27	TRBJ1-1	CASSLESPGLGTEAFF	TGTGCCAGCAGTTTAGAGTCCCCAGGGTTGGGAACTGAAGCTTTCTTT
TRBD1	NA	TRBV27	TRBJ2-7	CASSFSPHRGWYEQYF	TGTGCCAGCAGTTTTTCCCCCCACAGGGGTTGGTACGAGCAGTACTTC
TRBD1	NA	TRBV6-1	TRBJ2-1	CASSGVAGGYNEQFF	TGTGCCAGCAGCGGGGTGGCAGGGGGATACAATGAGCAGTTCTTC
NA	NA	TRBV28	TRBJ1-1	CASRTRSGQNTEAFF	TGTGCCAGCAGAACCCGCTCGGGACAAAACACTGAAGCTTTCTTT
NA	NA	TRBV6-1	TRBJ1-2	CASSAYRVGYGYTF	TGTGCCAGCAGTGCCTACAGGGTCGGCTATGGCTACACCTTC
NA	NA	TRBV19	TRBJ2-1	CASSILQGGNEQFF	TGTGCCAGTAGTATACTACAGGGTGGTAATGAGCAGTTCTTC
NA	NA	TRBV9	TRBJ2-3	CASSVEPQGRYTDTQYF	TGTGCCAGCAGCGTAGAGCCCCAGGGGCGATACACAGATACGCAGTATTTT
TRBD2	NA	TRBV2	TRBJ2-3	CASSEGLAGNTDTQYF	TGTGCCAGCAGTGAAGGCCTAGCGGGGAACACAGATACGCAGTATTTT
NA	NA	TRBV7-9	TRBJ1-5	CSSSLSTNQPQHF	TGTTCCAGCAGCTTAAGCACGAATCAGCCCCAGCATTTT
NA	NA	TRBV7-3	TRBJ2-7	CASSLTANGEQYF	TGTGCCAGCAGCTTAACCGCCAACGGGGAGCAGTACTTC
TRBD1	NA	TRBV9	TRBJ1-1	CASSVTGGGGTEAFF	TGTGCCAGCAGCGTTACAGGGGGCGGCGGGACTGAAGCTTTCTTT
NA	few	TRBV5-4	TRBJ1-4	CASSLAGTNEKLFF	TGTGCCAGCAGCTTGGCAGGAACTAATGAAAAACTGTTTTTT
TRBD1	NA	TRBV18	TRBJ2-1	CASSPEDRARGGEQFF	TGTGCCAGCTCACCCGAGGACAGGGCCCGAGGTGGTGAGCAGTTCTTC
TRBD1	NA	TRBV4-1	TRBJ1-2	CASSQDIAPGGVGGYTF	TGCGCCAGCAGCCAAGACATAGCCCCAGGGGGTGTTGGTGGCTACACCTTC
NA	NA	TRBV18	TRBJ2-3	CASSPPAVEGTDTQYF	TGTGCCAGCTCACCACCGGCAGTTGAGGGCACAGATACGCAGTATTTT
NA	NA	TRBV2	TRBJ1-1	CASDRGVYTEAFF	TGTGCCAGCGATCGGGGAGTTTATACTGAAGCTTTCTTT
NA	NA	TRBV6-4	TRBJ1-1	CASRPQGHTEAFF	TGTGCCAGCAGGCCCCAGGGTCACACTGAAGCTTTCTTT
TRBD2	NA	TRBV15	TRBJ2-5	CATSWTSGETQYF	TGTGCCACCAGCTGGACTAGCGGAGAGACCCAGTACTTC
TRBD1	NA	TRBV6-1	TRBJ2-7	CASSERLGQNEQYF	TGTGCCAGCAGTGAAAGGTTGGGACAGAACGAGCAGTACTTC
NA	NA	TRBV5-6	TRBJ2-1	CASTLGGRANEQFF	TGTGCCAGCACCCTGGGGGGGCGAGCCAATGAGCAGTTCTTC